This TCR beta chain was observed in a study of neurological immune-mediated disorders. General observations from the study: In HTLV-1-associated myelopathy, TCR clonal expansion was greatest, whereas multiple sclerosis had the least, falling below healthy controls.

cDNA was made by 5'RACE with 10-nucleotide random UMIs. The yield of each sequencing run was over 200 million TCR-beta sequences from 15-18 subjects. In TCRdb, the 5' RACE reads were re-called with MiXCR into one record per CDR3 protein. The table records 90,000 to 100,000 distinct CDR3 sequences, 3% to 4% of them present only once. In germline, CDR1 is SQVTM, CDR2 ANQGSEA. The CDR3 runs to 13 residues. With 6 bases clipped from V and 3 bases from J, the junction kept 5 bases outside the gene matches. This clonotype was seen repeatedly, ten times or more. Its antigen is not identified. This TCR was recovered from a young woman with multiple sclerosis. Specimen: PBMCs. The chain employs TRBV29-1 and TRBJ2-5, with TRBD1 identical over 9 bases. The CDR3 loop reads CSVWTGVKETQYF. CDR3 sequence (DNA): TGCAGCGTGTGGACAGGGGTAAAAGAGACCCAGTACTTC.